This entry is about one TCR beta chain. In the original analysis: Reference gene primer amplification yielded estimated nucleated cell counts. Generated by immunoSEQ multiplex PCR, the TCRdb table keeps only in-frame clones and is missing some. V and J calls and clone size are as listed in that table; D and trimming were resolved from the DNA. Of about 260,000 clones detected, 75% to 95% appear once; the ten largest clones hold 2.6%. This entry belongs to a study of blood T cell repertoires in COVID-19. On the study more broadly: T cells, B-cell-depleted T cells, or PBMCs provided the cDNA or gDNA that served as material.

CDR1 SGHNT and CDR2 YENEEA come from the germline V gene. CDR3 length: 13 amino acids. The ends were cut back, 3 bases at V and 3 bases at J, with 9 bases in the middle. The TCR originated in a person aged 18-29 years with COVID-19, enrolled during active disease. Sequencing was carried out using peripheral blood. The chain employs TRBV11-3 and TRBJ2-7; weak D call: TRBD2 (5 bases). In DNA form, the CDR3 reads TGTGCCAGCAGCTTCCGCGCGGGCTACGAGCAGTACTTC. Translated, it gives CASSFRAGYEQYF. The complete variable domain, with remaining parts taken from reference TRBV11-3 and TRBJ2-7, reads EAGVVQSPRYKIIEKKQPVAFWCNPISGHNTLYWYLQNLGQGPELLIRYENEEAVDDSQLPKDRFSAERLKGVDSTLKIQPAELGDSAVYLCASSFRAGYEQYFGPGTRLTVT.